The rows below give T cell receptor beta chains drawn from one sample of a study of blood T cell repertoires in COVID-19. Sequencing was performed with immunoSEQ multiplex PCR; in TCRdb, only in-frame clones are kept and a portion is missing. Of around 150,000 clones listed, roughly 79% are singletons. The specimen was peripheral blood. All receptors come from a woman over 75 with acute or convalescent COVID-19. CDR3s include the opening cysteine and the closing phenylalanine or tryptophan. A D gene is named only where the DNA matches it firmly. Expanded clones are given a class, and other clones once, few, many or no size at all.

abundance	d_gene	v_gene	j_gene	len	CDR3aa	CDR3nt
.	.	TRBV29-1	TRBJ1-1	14	CSVRGGQLNTEAFF	TGCAGCGTTAGGGGGGGTCAGCTGAACACTGAAGCTTTCTTT
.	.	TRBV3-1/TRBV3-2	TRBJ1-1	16	CASSQVLGARNTEAFF	TGTGCCAGCAGCCAAGTTCTGGGGGCCCGGAACACTGAAGCTTTCTTT
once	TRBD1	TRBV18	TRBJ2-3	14	CASSPRQGPDTQYF	TGTGCCAGCTCACCGCGACAGGGTCCAGATACGCAGTATTTT
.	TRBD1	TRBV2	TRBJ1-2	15	CASSSGQGNFYGYTF	TGTGCCAGCAGTTCAGGACAGGGAAACTTCTATGGCTACACCTTC
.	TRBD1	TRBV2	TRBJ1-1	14	CASGPQGAITEAFF	TGTGCCAGCGGCCCGCAGGGGGCAATTACTGAAGCTTTCTTT
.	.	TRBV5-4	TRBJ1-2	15	CASSLGSAAWSGYTF	TGTGCCAGCAGCTTGGGGTCAGCGGCTTGGAGTGGCTACACCTTC
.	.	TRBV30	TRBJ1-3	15	CAWSVRERGGNTIYF	TGTGCCTGGAGTGTACGAGAGAGAGGAGGAAACACCATATATTTT
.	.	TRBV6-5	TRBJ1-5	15	CASIGTIHSNQPQHF	TGTGCCAGCATTGGGACAATTCATAGCAATCAGCCCCAGCATTTT
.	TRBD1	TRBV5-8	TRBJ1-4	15	CASSFTDRGLEKLFF	TGTGCCAGCAGCTTTACGGACAGGGGGCTTGAAAAACTGTTTTTT
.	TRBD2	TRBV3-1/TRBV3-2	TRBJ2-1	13	CASSDGLAGVGFF	TGTGCCAGCAGCGACGGACTAGCGGGAGTCGGGTTCTTC
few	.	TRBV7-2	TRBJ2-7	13	CASSSRLGGEQYF	TGTGCCAGCAGCTCGCGACTGGGGGGCGAGCAGTACTTC
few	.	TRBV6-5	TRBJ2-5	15	CASSTQGRGQETQYF	TGTGCCAGCAGTACCCAGGGGAGGGGGCAAGAGACCCAGTACTTC
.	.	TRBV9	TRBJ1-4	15	CASSGSTGVNEKLFF	TGTGCCAGCAGTGGCTCGACAGGAGTTAATGAAAAACTGTTTTTT
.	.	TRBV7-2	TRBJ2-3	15	CASSFPAGPPDTQYF	TGTGCCAGCAGCTTCCCTGCGGGTCCCCCAGATACGCAGTATTTT
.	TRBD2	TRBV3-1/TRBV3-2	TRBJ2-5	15	CASSPTSGRSGTQYF	TGTGCCAGCAGCCCGACTAGCGGGAGGTCGGGGACCCAGTACTTC
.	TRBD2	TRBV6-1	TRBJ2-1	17	CASSEARLAAPYNEQFF	TGTGCCAGCAGTGAAGCTCGGCTAGCGGCCCCCTACAATGAGCAGTTCTTC
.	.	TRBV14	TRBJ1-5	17	CASSHRGRSPSNQPQHF	TGTGCCAGCAGCCACCGGGGGAGGTCGCCGAGCAATCAGCCCCAGCATTTT
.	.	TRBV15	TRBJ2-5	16	CATSRALTQGQETQYF	TGTGCCACCAGCAGAGCCCTCACTCAGGGGCAAGAGACCCAGTACTTC
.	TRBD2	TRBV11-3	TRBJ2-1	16	CASSWRGANSYNEQFF	TGTGCCAGCAGTTGGCGGGGGGCTAACTCCTACAATGAGCAGTTCTTC
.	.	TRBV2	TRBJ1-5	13	CASSAVGAQPQHF	TGTGCCAGCAGTGCTGTCGGAGCTCAGCCCCAGCATTTT
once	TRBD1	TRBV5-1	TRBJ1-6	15	CASSLFGTGDSPLHF	TGCGCCAGCAGCTTATTCGGGACAGGGGACTCACCCCTCCACTTT
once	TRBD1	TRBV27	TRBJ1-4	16	CASSLLGTEVNEKLFF	TGTGCCAGCAGTTTACTCGGGACAGAAGTTAATGAAAAACTGTTTTTT
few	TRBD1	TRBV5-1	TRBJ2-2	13	CASSVQGSGELFF	TGCGCCAGCAGCGTACAGGGGTCCGGGGAGCTGTTTTTT
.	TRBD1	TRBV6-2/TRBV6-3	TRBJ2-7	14	CASSTLQGVYEQYF	TGTGCCAGCAGTACCCTACAGGGGGTCTACGAGCAGTACTTC
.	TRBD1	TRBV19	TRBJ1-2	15	CASSIFTGGDYGYTF	TGTGCCAGTAGTATTTTTACAGGGGGAGACTATGGCTACACCTTC
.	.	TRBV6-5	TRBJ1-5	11	CAITGIQPQHF	TGTGCCATCACAGGGATTCAGCCCCAGCATTTT
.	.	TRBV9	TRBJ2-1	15	CASSGQPSSYNEQFF	TGTGCCAGCAGCGGACAGCCTAGCTCCTACAATGAGCAGTTCTTC
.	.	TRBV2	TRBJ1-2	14	CASSDLGTLYGYTF	TGTGCCAGCAGTGATCTCGGGACACTCTATGGCTACACCTTC
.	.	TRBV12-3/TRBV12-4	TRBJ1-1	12	CASSQGISEAFF	TGTGCCAGCAGTCAGGGGATTTCCGAAGCTTTCTTT
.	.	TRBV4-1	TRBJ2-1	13	CASSQDGRSGQFF	TGCGCCAGCAGCCAAGACGGAAGGTCGGGGCAGTTCTTC
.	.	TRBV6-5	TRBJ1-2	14	CASSSSPRGVGYTF	TGTGCCAGCAGTTCTAGTCCGCGCGGCGTTGGCTACACCTTC
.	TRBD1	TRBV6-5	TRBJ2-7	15	CASSYPGTGRYEQYF	TGTGCCAGCAGTTACCCCGGGACAGGGCGCTACGAGCAGTACTTC
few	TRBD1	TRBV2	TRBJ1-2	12	CASIGTGYGYTF	TGTGCCAGCATCGGGACAGGGTATGGCTACACCTTC
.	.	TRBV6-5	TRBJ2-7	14	CASSRVLASYEQYF	TGTGCCAGCAGCAGGGTACTCGCTTCCTACGAGCAGTACTTC
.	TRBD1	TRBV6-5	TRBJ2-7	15	CASSPTGTAAYEQYF	TGTGCCAGCAGTCCTACCGGGACAGCGGCCTACGAGCAGTACTTC
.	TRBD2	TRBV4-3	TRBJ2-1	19	CASSQDVLAGETDYNEQFF	TGCGCCAGCAGCCAAGATGTTCTAGCGGGGGAGACCGACTACAATGAGCAGTTCTTC
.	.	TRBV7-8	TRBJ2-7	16	CASSGASMGGYYEQYF	TGTGCCAGCAGCGGGGCCTCGATGGGGGGATACTACGAGCAGTACTTC
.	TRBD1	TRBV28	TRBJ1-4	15	CASSHLQGANEKLFF	TGTGCCAGCAGTCATCTACAGGGGGCTAATGAAAAACTGTTTTTT
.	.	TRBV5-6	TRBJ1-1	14	CASSFWGFSTEAFF	TGTGCCAGCAGCTTCTGGGGCTTTAGCACTGAAGCTTTCTTT
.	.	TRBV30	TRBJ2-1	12	CAWSVSGIEQFF	TGTGCCTGGAGTGTATCCGGGATTGAGCAGTTCTTC
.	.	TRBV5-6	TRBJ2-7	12	CASSLLRDEQYF	TGTGCCAGCAGCCTTCTCAGGGACGAGCAGTACTTC
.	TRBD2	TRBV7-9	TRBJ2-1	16	CASSLGLAGTYNEQFF	TGTGCCAGCAGCTTAGGACTAGCGGGAACCTACAATGAGCAGTTCTTC
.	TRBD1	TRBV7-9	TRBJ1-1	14	CASSTTGVGTEAFF	TGTGCCAGCAGCACGACAGGGGTAGGCACTGAAGCTTTCTTT
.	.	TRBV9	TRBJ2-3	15	CASSVVAGQTDTQYF	TGTGCCAGCAGCGTAGTGGCAGGACAAACAGATACGCAGTATTTT
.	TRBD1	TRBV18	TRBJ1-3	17	CASSPQTGVRSGNTIYF	TGTGCCAGCTCACCGCAGACAGGGGTGCGATCTGGAAACACCATATATTTT
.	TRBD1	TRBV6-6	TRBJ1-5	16	CASSRTGTGSNQPQHF	TGTGCCAGCAGTCGAACCGGGACAGGGAGCAATCAGCCCCAGCATTTT
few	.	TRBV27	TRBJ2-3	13	CASSSYGTDTQYF	TGTGCCAGCAGTTCCTACGGCACAGATACGCAGTATTTT
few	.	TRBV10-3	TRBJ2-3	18	CAISESSPISGQWDTQYF	TGTGCCATCAGTGAGTCCAGTCCAATTAGCGGCCAATGGGATACGCAGTATTTT
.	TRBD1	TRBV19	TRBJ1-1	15	CASNRDRGSTLEAFF	TGTGCCAGTAACCGGGACAGGGGGTCCACCCTTGAAGCTTTCTTT
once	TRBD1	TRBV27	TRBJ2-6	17	CASRGTGYFGGANVLTF	TGTGCCAGCAGGGGGACAGGGTATTTCGGTGGGGCCAACGTCCTGACTTTC
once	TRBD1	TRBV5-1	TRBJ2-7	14	CASSPGQGLGEQYF	TGCGCCAGTTCCCCGGGACAGGGATTAGGCGAGCAGTACTTC
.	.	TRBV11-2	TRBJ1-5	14	CASSLDHRDQPQHF	TGTGCCAGCAGCTTAGACCACAGAGATCAGCCCCAGCATTTT
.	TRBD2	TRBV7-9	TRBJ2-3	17	CASSLPSGRAGVDTQYF	TGTGCCAGCAGCTTACCAAGCGGGAGGGCGGGGGTTGATACGCAGTATTTT
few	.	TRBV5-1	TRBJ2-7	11	CASSLQSEQYF	TGCGCCAGCAGCTTACAATCCGAGCAGTACTTC
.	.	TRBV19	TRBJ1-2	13	CASAQAQNYGYTF	TGTGCCAGCGCACAGGCACAGAACTATGGCTACACCTTC
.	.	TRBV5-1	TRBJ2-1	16	CASSLGAASSYNEQFF	TGCGCCAGCAGCTTGGGTGCTGCGAGCTCCTACAATGAGCAGTTCTTC
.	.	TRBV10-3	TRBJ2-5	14	CAISESGRQETQYF	TGTGCCATCAGTGAGAGCGGCAGACAAGAGACCCAGTACTTC
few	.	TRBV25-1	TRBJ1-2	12	CASRWGDYGYTF	TGTGCCAGCAGGTGGGGGGACTATGGCTACACCTTC
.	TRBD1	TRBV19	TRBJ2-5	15	CASSTHRGAYETQYF	TGTGCCAGTAGTACTCACAGGGGGGCGTACGAGACCCAGTACTTC
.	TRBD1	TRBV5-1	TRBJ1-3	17	CASSPGTGRHSGNTIYF	TGCGCCAGCAGCCCGGGGACAGGCCGACACTCTGGAAACACCATATATTTT